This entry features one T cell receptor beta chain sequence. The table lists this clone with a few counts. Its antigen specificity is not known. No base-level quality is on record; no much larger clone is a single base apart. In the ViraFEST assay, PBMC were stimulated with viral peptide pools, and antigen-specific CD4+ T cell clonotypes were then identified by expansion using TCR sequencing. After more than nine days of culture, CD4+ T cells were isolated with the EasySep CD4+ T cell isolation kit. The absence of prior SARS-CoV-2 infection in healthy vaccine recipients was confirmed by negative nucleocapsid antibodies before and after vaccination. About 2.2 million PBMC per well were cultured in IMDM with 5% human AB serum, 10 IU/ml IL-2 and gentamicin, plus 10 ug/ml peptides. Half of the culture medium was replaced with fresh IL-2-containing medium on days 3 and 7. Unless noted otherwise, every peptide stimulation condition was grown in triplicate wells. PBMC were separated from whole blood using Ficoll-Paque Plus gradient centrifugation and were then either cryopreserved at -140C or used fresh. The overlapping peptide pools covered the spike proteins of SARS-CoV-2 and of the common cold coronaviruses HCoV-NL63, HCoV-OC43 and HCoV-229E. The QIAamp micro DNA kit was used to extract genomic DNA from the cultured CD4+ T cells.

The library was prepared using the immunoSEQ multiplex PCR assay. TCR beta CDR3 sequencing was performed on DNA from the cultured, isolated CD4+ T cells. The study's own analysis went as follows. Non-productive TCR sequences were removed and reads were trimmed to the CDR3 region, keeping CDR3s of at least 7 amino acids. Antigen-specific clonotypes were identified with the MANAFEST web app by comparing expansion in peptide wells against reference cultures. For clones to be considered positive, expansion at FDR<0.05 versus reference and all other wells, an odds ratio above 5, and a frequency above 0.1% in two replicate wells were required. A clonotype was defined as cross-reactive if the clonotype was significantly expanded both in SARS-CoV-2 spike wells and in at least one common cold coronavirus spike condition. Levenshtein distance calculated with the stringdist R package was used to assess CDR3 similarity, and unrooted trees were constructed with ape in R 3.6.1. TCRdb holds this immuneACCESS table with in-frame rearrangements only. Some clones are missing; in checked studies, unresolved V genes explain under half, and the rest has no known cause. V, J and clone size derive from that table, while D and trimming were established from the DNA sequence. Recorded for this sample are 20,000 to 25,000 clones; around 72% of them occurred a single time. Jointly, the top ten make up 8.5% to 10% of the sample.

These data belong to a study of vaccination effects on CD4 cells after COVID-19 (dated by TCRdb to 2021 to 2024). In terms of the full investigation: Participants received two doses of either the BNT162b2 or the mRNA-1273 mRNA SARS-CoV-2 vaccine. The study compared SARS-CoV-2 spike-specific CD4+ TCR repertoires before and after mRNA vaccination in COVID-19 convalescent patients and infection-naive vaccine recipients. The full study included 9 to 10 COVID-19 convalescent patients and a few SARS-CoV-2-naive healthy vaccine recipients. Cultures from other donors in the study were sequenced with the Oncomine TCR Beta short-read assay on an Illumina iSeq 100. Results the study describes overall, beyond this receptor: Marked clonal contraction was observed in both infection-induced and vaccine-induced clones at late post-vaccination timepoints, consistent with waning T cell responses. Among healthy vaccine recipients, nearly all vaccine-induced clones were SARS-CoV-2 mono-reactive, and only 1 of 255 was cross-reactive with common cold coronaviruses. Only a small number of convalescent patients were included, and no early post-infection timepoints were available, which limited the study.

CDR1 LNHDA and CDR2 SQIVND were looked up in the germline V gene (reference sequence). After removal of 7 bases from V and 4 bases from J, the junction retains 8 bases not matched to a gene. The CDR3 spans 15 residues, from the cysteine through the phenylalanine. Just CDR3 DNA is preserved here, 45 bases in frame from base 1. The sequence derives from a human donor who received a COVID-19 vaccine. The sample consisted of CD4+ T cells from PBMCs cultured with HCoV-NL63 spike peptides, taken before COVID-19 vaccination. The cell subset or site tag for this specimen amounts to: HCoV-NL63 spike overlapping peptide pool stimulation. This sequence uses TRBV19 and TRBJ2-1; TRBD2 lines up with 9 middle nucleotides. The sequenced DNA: TGTGCCAGTAAACGGCGGGAGGGCGGTTACAATGAGCAGTTCTTC. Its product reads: CASKRREGGYNEQFF.